This TCR beta chain appears in the sequencing data of a study of PD-1 blockade in classical Hodgkin lymphoma. Study outcomes and limitations: Only CD4+ TCR diversity, not CD8+, had risen significantly by C4D1.

Every patient was affected by relapse after autologous stem cell transplantation, while exposure to brentuximab vedotin was not uniform. Thawed PBMCs underwent magnetic negative selection to obtain purified CD8+ T cells. The count of this clone is one. Its antigen is as yet unknown. This table comes from immunoSEQ multiplex PCR, and its TCRdb copy is limited to in-frame clones, with some not included. The sample gives over 25,000 clones, around 88% of which show up once; over 6.5% is in the top ten. V lost 1 base to trimming and J lost 5 bases, with 14 bases between them. Germline CDR1 MNHNS, CDR2 SASEGT. The CDR3 loop spans 15 amino acids.

The source is a human donor with classical Hodgkin lymphoma. The sequencing used CD8+ T cells from blood, collected at baseline. The chain is built from TRBV6-1 and TRBJ2-5; weak D call: TRBD1 (6 bases). For the CDR3, the DNA is TGTGCCAGCAGTGAAGGGGGGCAGGGGTCCGAGACCCAGTACTTC. Amino acid sequence: CASSEGGQGSETQYF.